This note documents a single T cell receptor beta chain sequence. Original analysis: Estimation of nucleated cell counts relied on the amplification of reference gene primers. Clones were read by immunoSEQ multiplex PCR, and TCRdb kept only the in-frame ones, dropping some. The V and J calls and clone size come from that table; D and trimming were worked out from the DNA. The table has fewer than 350,000 clones, roughly nine tenths seen once. The data derive from a study of blood T cell repertoires in COVID-19. The CDR3 spans 12 residues. V lost 1 base to trimming and J lost 10 bases, with 8 bases between them. Per the germline V gene, CDR1 is LGHNA and CDR2 is YSLEER.

Sequenced: PBMCs or T cells enriched from blood (not recorded which). The genes are TRBV4-3 and TRBJ2-1; no firm D call. This receptor was identified in a woman aged 40 to 55 who had recovered from COVID-19. The CDR3 DNA reads as TGCGCCAGCAGCCAAGGAGGCGAAGAGCAGTTCTTC. Its protein is CASSQGGEEQFF.